This T cell receptor beta chain was captured by sequencing in a study of Ad26.COV2.S vaccination and SARS-CoV-2 variants. Study at large: Donor had been placed in the Ad26.COV2.S arm of the COV1001 trial.

Documented treatment: approximately 18 received Ad26.COV2.S at low or high dose, single or two shots; about five received placebo; per-sample allocation not given. It was on day 63 after the first vaccine or placebo injection that samples were taken. Sequencing was performed with immunoSEQ multiplex PCR; in TCRdb, only in-frame clones are kept and a portion is missing. The data show around 300,000 clones, with roughly 90% seen just once and approximately 5% held by the top ten. Germline CDR1 and CDR2: MNHEY and SMNVEV (reference sequence). Trimming removed 2 bases from V and 1 base from J; junction bases left unmatched: 3. The CDR3 runs 15 residues.

The clonotype was recovered from a person between 18 and 59 years old who received the Ad26.COV2.S COVID-19 vaccine or a placebo. Material: peripheral blood, obtained in a trial of Ad26.COV2.S vaccine versus placebo. The V gene is TRBV27, the J gene TRBJ2-3; TRBD2 matches at 7 bases. The CDR3 spells CASSLRRERTDTQYF. CDR3 bases: TGTGCCAGCAGTTTACGGCGGGAGCGCACAGATACGCAGTATTTT.